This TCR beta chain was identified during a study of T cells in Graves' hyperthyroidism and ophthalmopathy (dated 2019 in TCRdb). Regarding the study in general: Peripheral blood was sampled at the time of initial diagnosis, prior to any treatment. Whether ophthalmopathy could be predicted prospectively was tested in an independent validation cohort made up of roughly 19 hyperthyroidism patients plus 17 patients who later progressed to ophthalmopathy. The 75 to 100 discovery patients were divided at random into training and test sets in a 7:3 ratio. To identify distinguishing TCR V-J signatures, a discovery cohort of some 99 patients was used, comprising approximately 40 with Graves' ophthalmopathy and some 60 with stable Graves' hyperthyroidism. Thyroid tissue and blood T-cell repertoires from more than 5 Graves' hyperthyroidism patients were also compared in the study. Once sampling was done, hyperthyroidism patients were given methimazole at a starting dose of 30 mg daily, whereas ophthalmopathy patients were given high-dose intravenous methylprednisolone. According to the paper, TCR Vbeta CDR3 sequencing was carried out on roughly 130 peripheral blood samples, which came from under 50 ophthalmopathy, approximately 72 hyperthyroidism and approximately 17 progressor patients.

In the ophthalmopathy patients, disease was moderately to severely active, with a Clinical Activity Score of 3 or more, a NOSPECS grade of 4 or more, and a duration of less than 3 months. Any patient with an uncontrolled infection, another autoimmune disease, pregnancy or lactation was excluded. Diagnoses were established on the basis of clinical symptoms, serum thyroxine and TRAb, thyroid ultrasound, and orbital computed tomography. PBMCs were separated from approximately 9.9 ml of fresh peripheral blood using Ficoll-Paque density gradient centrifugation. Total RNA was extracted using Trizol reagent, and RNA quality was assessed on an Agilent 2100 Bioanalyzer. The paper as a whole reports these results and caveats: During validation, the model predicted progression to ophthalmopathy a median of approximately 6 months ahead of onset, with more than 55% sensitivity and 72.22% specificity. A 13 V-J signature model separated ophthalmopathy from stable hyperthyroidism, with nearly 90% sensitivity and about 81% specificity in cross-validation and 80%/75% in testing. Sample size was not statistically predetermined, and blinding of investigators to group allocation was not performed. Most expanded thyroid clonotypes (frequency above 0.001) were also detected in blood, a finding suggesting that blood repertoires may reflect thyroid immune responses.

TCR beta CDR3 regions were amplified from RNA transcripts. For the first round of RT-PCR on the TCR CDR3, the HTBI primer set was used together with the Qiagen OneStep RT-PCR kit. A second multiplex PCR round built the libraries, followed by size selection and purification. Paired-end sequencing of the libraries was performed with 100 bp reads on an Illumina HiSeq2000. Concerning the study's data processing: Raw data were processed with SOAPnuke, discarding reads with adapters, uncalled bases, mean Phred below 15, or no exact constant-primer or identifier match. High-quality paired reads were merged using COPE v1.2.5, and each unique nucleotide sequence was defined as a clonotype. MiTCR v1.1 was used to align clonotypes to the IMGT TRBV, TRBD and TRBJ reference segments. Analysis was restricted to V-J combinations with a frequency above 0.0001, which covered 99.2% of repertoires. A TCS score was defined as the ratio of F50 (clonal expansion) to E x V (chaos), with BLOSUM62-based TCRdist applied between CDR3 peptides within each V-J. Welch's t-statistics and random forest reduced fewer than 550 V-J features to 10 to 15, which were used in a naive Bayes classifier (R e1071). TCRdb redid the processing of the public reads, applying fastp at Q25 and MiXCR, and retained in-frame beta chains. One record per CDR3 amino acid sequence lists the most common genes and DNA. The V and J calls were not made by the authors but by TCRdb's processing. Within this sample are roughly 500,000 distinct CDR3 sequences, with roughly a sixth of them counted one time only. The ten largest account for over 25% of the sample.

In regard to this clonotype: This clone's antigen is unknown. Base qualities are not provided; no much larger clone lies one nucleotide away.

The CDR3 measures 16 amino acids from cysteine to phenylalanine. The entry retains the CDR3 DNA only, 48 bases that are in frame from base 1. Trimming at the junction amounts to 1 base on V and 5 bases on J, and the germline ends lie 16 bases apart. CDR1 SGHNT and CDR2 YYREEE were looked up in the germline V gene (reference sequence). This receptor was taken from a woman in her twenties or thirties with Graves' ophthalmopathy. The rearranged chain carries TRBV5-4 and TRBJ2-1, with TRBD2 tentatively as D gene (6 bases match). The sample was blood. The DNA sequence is TGTGCCAGCAGCTTGAATCGGGGGAACGAAGACAATGAGCAGTTCTTC. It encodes CASSLNRGNEDNEQFF. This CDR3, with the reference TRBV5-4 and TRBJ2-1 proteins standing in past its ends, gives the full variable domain ETGVTQSPTHLIKTRGQQVTLRCSSQSGHNTVSWYQQALGQGPQFIFQYYREEENGRGNFPPRFSGLQFPNYSSELNVNALELDDSALYLCASSLNRGNEDNEQFFGPGTRLTVL.